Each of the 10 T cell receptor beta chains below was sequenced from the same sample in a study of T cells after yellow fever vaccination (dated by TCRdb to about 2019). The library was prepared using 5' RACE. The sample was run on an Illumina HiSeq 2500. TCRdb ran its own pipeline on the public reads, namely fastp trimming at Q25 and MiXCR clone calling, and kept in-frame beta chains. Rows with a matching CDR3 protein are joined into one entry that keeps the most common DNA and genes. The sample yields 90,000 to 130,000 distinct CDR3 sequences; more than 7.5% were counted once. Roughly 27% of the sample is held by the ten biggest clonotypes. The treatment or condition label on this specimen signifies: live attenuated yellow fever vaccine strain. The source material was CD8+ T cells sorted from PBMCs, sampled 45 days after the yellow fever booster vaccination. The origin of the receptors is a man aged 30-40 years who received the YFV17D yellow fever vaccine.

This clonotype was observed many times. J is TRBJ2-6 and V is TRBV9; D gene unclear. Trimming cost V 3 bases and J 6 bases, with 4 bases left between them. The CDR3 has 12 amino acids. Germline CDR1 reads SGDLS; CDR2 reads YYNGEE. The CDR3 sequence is CASSGVANVLTF. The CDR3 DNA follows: TGTGCCAGCAGCGGTGTGGCCAACGTCCTGACTTTC.

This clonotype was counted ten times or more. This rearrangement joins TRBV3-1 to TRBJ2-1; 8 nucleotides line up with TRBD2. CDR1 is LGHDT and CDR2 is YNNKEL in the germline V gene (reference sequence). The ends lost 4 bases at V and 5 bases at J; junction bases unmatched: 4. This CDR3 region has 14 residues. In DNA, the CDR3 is TGTGCCAGCAGCCCACGGGAGGGCCACAATGAGCAGTTCTTC. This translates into CASSPREGHNEQFF.

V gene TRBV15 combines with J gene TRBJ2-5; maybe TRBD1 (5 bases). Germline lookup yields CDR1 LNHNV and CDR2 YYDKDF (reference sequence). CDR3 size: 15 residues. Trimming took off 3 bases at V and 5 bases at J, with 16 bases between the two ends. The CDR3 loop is CATSRDLGVRETQYF. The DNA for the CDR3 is TGTGCCACCAGCAGGGATCTAGGGGTCCGGGAGACCCAGTACTTC.

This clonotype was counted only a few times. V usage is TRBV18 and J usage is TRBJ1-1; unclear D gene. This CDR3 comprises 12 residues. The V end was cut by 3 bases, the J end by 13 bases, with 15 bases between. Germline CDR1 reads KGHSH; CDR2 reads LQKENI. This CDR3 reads CASSPDEPGDFF. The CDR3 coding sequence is TGTGCCAGCTCACCGGACGAGCCTGGGGATTTCTTT. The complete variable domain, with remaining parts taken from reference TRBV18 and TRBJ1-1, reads NAGVMQNPRHLVRRRGQEARLRCSPMKGHSHVYWYRQLPEEGLKFMVYLQKENIIDESGMPKERFSAEFPKEGPSILRIQQVVRGDSAAYFCASSPDEPGDFFGQGTRLTVV.

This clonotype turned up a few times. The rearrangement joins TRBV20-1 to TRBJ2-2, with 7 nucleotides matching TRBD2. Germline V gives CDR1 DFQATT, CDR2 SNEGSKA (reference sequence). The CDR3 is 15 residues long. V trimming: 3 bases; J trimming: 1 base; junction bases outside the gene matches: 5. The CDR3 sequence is CSASSGGVNTGELFF. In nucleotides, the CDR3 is TGCAGTGCTAGTAGTGGGGGGGTGAACACCGGGGAGCTGTTTTTT.

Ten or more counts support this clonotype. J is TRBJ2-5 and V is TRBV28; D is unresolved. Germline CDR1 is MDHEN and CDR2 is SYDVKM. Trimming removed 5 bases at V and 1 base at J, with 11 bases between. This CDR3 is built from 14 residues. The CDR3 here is CASSPRGIQETQYF. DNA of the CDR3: TGTGCCAGCAGTCCCCGTGGTATCCAAGAGACCCAGTACTTC.

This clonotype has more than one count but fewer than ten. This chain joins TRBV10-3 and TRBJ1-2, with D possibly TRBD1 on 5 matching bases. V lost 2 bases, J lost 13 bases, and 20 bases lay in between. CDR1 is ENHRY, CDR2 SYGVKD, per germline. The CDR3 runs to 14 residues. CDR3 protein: CAISEPRDLGGCTF. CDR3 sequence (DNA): TGTGCCATCAGTGAGCCAAGGGACCTCGGAGGGTGCACCTTC.

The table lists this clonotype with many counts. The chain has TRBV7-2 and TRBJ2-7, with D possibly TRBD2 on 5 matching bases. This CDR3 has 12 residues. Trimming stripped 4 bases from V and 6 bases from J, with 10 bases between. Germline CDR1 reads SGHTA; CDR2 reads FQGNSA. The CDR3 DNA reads TGTGCCAGCAGCTGGCTCGAGGGCGAGCAGTACTTC. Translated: CASSWLEGEQYF.

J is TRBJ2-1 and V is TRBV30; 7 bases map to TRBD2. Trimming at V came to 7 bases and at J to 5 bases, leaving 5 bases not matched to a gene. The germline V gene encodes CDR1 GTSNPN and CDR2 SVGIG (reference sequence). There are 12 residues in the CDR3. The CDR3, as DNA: TGTGCCTCCTCTAGCGGCCACAATGAGCAGTTCTTC. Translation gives CASSSGHNEQFF.

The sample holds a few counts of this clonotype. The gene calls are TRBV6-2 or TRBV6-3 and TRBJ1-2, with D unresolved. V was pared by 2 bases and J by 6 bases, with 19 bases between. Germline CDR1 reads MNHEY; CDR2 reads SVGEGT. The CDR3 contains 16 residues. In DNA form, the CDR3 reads TGTGCCAGCAGTTACCCCTCGGACGGGCCATACGATGGCTACACCTTC. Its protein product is CASSYPSDGPYDGYTF.